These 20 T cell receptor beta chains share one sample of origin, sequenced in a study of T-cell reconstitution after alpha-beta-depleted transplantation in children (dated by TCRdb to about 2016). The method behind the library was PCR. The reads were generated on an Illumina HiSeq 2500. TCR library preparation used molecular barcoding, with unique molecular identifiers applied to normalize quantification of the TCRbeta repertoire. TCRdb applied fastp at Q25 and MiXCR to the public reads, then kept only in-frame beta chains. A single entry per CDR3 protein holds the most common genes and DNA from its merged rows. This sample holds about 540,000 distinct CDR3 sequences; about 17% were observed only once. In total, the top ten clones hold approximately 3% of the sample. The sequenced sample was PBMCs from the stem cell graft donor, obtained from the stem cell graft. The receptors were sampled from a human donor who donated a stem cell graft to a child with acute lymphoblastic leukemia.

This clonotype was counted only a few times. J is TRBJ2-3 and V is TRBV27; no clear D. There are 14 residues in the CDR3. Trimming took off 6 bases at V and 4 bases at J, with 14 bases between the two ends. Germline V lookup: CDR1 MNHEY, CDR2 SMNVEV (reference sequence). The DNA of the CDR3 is TGTGCCAGCAGCCCTCACCCTGCCTCAGATACGCAGTATTTT. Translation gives CASSPHPASDTQYF.

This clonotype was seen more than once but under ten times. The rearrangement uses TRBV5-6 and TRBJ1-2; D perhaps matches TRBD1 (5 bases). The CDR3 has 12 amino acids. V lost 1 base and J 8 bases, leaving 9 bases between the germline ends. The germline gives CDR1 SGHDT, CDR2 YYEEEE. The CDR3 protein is CASSLLQGGYTF. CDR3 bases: TGTGCCAGCAGCTTGTTGCAGGGCGGCTACACCTTC.

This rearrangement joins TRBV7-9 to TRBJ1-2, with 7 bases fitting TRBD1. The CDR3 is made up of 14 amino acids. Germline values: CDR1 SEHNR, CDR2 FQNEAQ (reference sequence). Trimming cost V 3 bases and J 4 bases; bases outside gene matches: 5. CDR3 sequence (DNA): TGTGCCAGCAGCTTGGGACAGACGAGCTATGGCTACACCTTC. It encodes CASSLGQTSYGYTF. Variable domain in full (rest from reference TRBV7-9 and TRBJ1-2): DTGVSQNPRHKITKRGQNVTFRCDPISEHNRLYWYRQTLGQGPEFLTYFQNEAQLEKSRLLSDRFSAERPKGSFSTLEIQRTEQGDSAMYLCASSLGQTSYGYTFGSGTRLTVV.

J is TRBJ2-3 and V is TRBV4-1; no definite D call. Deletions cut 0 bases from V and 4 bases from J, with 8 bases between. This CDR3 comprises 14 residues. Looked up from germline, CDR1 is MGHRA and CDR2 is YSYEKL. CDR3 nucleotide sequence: TGCGCCAGCAGCCAAGAGCCAGATCCAGATACGCAGTATTTT. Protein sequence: CASSQEPDPDTQYF.

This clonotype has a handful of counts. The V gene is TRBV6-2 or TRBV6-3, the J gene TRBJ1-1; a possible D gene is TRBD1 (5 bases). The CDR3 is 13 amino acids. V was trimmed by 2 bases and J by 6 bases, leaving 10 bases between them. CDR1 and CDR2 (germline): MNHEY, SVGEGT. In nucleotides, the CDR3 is TGTGCCAGCAGTTACAGAGGGGAGGCTGAAGCTTTCTTT. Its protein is CASSYRGEAEAFF.

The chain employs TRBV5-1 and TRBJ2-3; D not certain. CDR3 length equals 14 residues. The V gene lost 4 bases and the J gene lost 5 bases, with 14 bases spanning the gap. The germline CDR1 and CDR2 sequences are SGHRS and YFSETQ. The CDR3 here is CASSPNEPGDTQYF. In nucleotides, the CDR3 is TGCGCCAGCAGCCCTAACGAACCGGGAGATACGCAGTATTTT.

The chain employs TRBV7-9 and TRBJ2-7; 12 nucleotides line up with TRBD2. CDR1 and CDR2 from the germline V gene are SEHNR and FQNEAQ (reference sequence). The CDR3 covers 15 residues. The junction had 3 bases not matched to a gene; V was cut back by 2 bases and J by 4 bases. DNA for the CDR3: TGTGCCAGCAGCTTACTAGCGGGAGGGCCGTACGAGCAGTACTTC. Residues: CASSLLAGGPYEQYF.

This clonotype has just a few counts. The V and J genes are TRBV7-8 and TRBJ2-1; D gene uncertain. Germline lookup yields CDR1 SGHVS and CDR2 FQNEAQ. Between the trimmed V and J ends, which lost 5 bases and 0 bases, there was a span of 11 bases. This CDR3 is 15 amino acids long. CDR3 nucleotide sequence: TGTGCCAGCAGCCGAAGCGAGAGCTCCTACAATGAGCAGTTCTTC. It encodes CASSRSESSYNEQFF.

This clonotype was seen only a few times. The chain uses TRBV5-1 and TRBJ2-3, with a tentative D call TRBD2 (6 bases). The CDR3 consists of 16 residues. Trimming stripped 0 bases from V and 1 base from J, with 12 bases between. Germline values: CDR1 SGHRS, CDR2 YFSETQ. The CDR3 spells CASSLGPSGGTDTQYF. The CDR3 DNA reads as TGCGCCAGCAGCTTGGGGCCTTCGGGAGGCACAGATACGCAGTATTTT. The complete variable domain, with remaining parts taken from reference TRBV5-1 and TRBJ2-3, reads KAGVTQTPRYLIKTRGQQVTLSCSPISGHRSVSWYQQTPGQGLQFLFEYFSETQRNKGNFPGRFSGRQFSNSRSEMNVSTLELGDSALYLCASSLGPSGGTDTQYFGPGTRLTVL.

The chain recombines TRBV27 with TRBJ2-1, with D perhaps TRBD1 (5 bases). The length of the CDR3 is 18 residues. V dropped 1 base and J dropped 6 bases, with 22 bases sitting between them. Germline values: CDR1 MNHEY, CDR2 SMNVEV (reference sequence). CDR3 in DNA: TGTGCCAGCAGTTTATTCAATGGGGCGGATCAGGGTCCCAATGAGCAGTTCTTC. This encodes CASSLFNGADQGPNEQFF.

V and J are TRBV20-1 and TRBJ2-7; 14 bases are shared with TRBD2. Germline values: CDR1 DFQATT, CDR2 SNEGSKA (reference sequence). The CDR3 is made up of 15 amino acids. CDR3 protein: CRGLAGASSSYEQYF. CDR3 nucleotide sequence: TGCAGGGGACTAGCGGGAGCCTCGTCATCCTACGAGCAGTACTTC.

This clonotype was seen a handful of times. The CDR3 here is CASRTGTYDTDTQYF. The DNA for the CDR3 is TGTGCCAGCAGAACCGGGACATACGACACAGATACGCAGTATTTT. The V call is TRBV6-1, the J call TRBJ2-3, with D tentatively TRBD1 (6 bases). Trimming took 6 bases from V and 2 from J, leaving 15 bases between them. There are 15 residues in the CDR3. CDR1 MNHNS and CDR2 SASEGT come from the germline V gene.

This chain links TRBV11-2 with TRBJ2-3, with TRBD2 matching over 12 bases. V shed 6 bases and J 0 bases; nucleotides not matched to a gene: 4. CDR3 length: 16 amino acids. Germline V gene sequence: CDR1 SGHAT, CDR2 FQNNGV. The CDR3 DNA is TGTGCCAGCAGACTAGCGGGAGGATCTAGCACAGATACGCAGTATTTT. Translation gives CASRLAGGSSTDTQYF. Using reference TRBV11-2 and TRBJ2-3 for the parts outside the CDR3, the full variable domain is EAGVAQSPRYKIIEKRQSVAFWCNPISGHATLYWYQQILGQGPKLLIQFQNNGVVDDSQLPKDRFSAERLKGVDSTLKIQPAKLEDSAVYLCASRLAGGSSTDTQYFGPGTRLTVL.

CDR3 in amino acids: CAWSEGREAFF. Here the CDR3 DNA reads TGTGCCTGGAGTGAAGGGAGGGAAGCTTTCTTT. The chain links TRBV30 to TRBJ1-1; D gene unclear. The CDR3 covers 11 residues. Germline CDR1 GTSNPN, CDR2 SVGIG (reference sequence). The V end lost 1 base, the J end lost 8 bases, and 8 bases lay between the germline ends.

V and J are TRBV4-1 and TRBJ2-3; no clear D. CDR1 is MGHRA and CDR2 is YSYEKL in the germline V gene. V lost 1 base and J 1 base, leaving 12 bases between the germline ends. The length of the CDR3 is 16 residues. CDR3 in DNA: TGCGCCAGCAGCCAAGTAAGGGCGTGGGGCACAGATACGCAGTATTTT. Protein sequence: CASSQVRAWGTDTQYF.

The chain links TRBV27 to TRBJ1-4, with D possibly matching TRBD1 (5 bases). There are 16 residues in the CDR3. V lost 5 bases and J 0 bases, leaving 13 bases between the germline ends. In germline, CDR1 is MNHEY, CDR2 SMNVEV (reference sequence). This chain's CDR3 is CASSPKSTATNEKLFF. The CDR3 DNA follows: TGTGCCAGCAGTCCCAAATCGACAGCAACTAATGAAAAACTGTTTTTT.

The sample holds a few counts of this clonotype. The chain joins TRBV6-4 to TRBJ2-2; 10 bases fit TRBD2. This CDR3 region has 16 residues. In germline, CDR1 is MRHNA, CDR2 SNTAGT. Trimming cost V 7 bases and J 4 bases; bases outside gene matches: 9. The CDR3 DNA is TGTGCCAGCATGGCTAGCGGGAGCTCGGGCACCGGGGAGCTGTTTTTT. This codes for CASMASGSSGTGELFF.

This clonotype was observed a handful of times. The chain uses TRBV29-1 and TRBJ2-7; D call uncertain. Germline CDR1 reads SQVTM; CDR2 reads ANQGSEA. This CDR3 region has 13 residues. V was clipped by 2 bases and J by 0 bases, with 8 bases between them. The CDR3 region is CSVESVNSYEQYF. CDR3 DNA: TGCAGCGTTGAATCGGTTAACTCCTACGAGCAGTACTTC.

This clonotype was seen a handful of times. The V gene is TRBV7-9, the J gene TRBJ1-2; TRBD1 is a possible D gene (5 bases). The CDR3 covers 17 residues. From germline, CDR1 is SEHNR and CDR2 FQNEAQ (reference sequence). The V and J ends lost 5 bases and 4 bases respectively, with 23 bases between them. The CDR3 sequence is CASSPPAEEGGGYGYTF. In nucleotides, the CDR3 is TGTGCCAGCAGCCCCCCCGCAGAGGAGGGCGGGGGCTATGGCTACACCTTC.

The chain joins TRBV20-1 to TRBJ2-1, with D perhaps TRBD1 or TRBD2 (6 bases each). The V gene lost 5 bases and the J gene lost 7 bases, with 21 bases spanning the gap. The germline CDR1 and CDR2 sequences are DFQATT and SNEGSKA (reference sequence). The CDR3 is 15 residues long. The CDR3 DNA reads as TGCAGTGCTTTTTACCAACTAGGGGGGCCTAATGAGCAGTTCTTC. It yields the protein CSAFYQLGGPNEQFF.